This T cell receptor (beta chain) is from a study of regulatory T cells in long-lasting Graves disease. According to the study, TCR beta libraries were built with iRepertoire HTBI primers and CDR3-region Arm-PCR. TCRdb fed the multiplex PCR reads into MiXCR, producing one record per CDR3 protein. The sample carries about 350,000 distinct CDR3 sequences, around 15% recorded once. This clonotype has at least ten counts. Described time point: newly diagnosed GD, antithyroid drugs for less than 3 months. Construction of the TCR library relied on RNA isolated from PBMCs. This CDR3 has 16 residues. The V gene's germline CDR1 is MDHEN and CDR2 SYDVKM. Between the trimmed V and J ends, which lost 8 bases and 7 bases, there was a span of 24 bases. This sample was shared with a second study, whose subject was T cells in Graves' hyperthyroidism and ophthalmopathy.

The receptor was isolated from a woman younger than 35 with Graves disease. The sequencing used peripheral blood mononuclear cells (PBMCs), collected at new diagnosis, from a patient treated with antithyroid drugs. The chain joins TRBV28 to TRBJ2-1, with D maybe TRBD2 (8 bases). CDR3 residues: CASGITQGPGGNEQFF. CDR3 bases: TGTGCCAGCGGAATAACACAGGGGCCGGGGGGGAATGAGCAGTTCTTC. The entire variable domain, with the rest obtained from reference TRBV28 and TRBJ2-1, is as follows: DVKVTQSSRYLVKRTGEKVFLECVQDMDHENMFWYRQDPGLGLRLIYFSYDVKMKEKGDIPEGYSVSREKKERFSLILESASTNQTSMYLCASGITQGPGGNEQFFGPGTRLTVL.